The 11 T cell receptor beta chains below come from one sample, sequenced in a study of vaccination and CD4 T cells after COVID-19. Regarding treatment: approximately nine-day PBMC culture with coronavirus spike peptide pools or control peptides (ViraFEST assay). The antigens of these receptors remain unknown. Oncomine TCR Beta short-read sequencing was applied to DNA from cultured CD4+ T cells. Using its own MiXCR run on the PCR reads, TCRdb lists one record per CDR3 protein. Here the sample spans approximately 13,000 distinct CDR3 sequences, around 40% being singletons. Sequencing input: CD4+ T cells from blood, cultured in vitro. These TCRs come from a human donor who had recovered from COVID-19.

This chain links TRBV7-2 with TRBJ2-1, with 9 bases that match TRBD1. This CDR3 spans 13 amino acids. Trimming at V came to 2 bases and at J to 8 bases, leaving 1 base not matched to a gene. Per the germline V gene, CDR1 is SGHTA and CDR2 is FQGNSA. The CDR3 DNA sequence: TGTGCCAGCAGCTTATGGGACAGGGATGAGCAGTTCTTC. It yields the protein CASSLWDRDEQFF. The complete variable domain, with remaining parts taken from reference TRBV7-2 and TRBJ2-1, reads GAGVSQSPSNKVTEKGKDVELRCDPISGHTALYWYRQSLGQGLEFLIYFQGNSAPDKSGLPSDRFSAERTGGSVSTLTIQRTQQEDSAVYLCASSLWDRDEQFFGPGTRLTVL.

Of note for this clonotype: A junction end diverges from the germline sequence, so it may reflect a read error. The rearrangement uses TRBV20-1 and TRBJ1-1; maybe TRBD1 (5 bases). This CDR3 is 14 amino acids long. The germline gives CDR1 DFQATT, CDR2 SNEGSKA (reference sequence). This chain's CDR3 is CSARGRTGLSEAFF. The CDR3 nucleotides read TGCAGTGCAAGAGGGAGGACGGGACTCTCTGAAGCTTTCTTT.

The chain links TRBV7-8 to TRBJ2-1, with 11 bases lining up with TRBD2. V trimming: 2 bases; J trimming: 4 bases; junction bases outside the gene matches: 10. The CDR3 length is 18 residues. The germline V gene has CDR1 SGHVS and CDR2 FQNEAQ. In DNA form, the CDR3 reads TGTGCCAGCAGCTTACCCTTACGGACTAGCGGGCGTTACAATGAGCAGTTCTTC. It is translated as CASSLPLRTSGRYNEQFF. The full variable domain, its missing parts supplied by reference TRBV7-8 and TRBJ2-1, is GAGVSQSPRYKVAKRGQDVALRCDPISGHVSLFWYQQALGQGPEFLTYFQNEAQLDKSGLPSDRFFAERPEGSVSTLKIQRTQQEDSAVYLCASSLPLRTSGRYNEQFFGPGTRLTVL.

The chain joins TRBV18 to TRBJ2-1; the D gene is possibly TRBD2 (5 bases). Germline V gene sequence: CDR1 KGHSH, CDR2 LQKENI. Trimming took off 4 bases at V and 8 bases at J, with 12 bases between the two ends. This CDR3 spans 13 amino acids. CDR3 DNA sequence: TGTGCCAGCTCACGAACCCAGGAGGATGAGCAGTTCTTC. The encoded protein is CASSRTQEDEQFF. Full variable domain (outside the CDR3, taken from reference TRBV18 and TRBJ2-1): NAGVMQNPRHLVRRRGQEARLRCSPMKGHSHVYWYRQLPEEGLKFMVYLQKENIIDESGMPKERFSAEFPKEGPSILRIQQVVRGDSAAYFCASSRTQEDEQFFGPGTRLTVL.

The CDR3 region is CASNEGSGYYFGYTF. DNA of the CDR3: TGTGCCAGCAATGAGGGATCGGGCTACTATTTTGGCTACACCTTC. The J gene is TRBJ1-2, the V gene TRBV6-1; D is uncertain. The CDR3 is 15 amino acids. Germline V CDR1 and CDR2: MNHNS, SASEGT. V lost 7 bases and J 7 bases, leaving 22 bases between the germline ends.

V and J are TRBV6-2 or TRBV6-3 and TRBJ1-2; D not resolved. Per germline, CDR1 MNHEY and CDR2 SVGEGT. Deletions cut 5 bases from V and 5 bases from J, with 12 bases between. CDR3 size: 13 residues. CDR3 sequence: CASSPPDPYGYTF. The CDR3 region has the DNA TGTGCCAGCAGTCCACCCGACCCATATGGCTACACCTTC.

V usage is TRBV19 and J usage is TRBJ2-1, with a tentative D call TRBD2 (5 bases). Germline V gene sequence: CDR1 LNHDA, CDR2 SQIVND (reference sequence). V lost 4 bases and J lost 13, with 14 bases in between. The CDR3 length is 12 residues. The CDR3 region has the DNA TGTGCCAGTAGTAGAACGGGATCGGTCCAGTTCTTC. Translation: CASSRTGSVQFF. Full variable domain (rest looked up from reference TRBV19 and TRBJ2-1): DGGITQSPKYLFRKEGQNVTLSCEQNLNHDAMYWYRQDPGQGLRLIYYSQIVNDFQKGDIAEGYSVSREKKESFPLTVTSAQKNPTAFYLCASSRTGSVQFFGPGTRLTVL.

This clonotype was counted a few times. V and J are TRBV5-4 and TRBJ2-7; 7 bases line up with TRBD2. This CDR3 is built from 14 residues. Trimming took 4 bases from V and 8 from J; bases not matched to a gene: 12. Germline values: CDR1 SGHNT, CDR2 YYREEE (reference sequence). The CDR3 sequence is CASSPAGTGAQQYF. Here the CDR3 DNA reads TGTGCCAGCAGCCCAGCGGGGACGGGAGCTCAGCAGTACTTC.

V usage is TRBV28 and J usage is TRBJ1-2, with D unresolved. Trimming stripped 4 bases from V and 2 bases from J, with 14 bases between. This CDR3 contains 15 residues. The germline gives CDR1 MDHEN, CDR2 SYDVKM. The CDR3 loop reads CASSSLLEENYGYTF. The DNA for the CDR3 is TGTGCCAGCAGTTCCCTCCTGGAGGAAAACTATGGCTACACCTTC.

The rearrangement joins TRBV28 to TRBJ2-3; possible D gene TRBD1, 6 bases. The CDR3 runs to 16 residues. Trimming removed 5 bases from V and 4 bases from J, with 19 bases in between. The germline V gene encodes CDR1 MDHEN and CDR2 SYDVKM. The CDR3 bases are TGTGCCAGCAGTCCGCCGGGCAGGGGCAGCGCAGATACGCAGTATTTT. Protein sequence: CASSPPGRGSADTQYF.

This chain uses TRBV20-1 with TRBJ2-1, with 8 bases identical to TRBD2. From germline, CDR1 is DFQATT and CDR2 SNEGSKA (reference sequence). CDR3 length: 16 amino acids. The V and J ends lost 5 bases and 2 bases, in that order; junction bases with no gene match: 11. DNA for the CDR3: TGCAGTGCTGGATCCCGGGAGGGAGGCACCTACAATGAGCAGTTCTTC. It yields the protein CSAGSREGGTYNEQFF.